Presented here are 14 T cell receptor beta chains from one specimen sequenced in a study of T cell responses to AZD1222 COVID-19 vaccine. Profiling relied on immunoSEQ multiplex PCR, and the TCRdb table lists in-frame clones only, not all of them. Here the sample spans fewer than 150,000 clones, roughly 90% being singletons. Sequenced here: peripheral blood, sampled 28 days after the second AZD1222 dose. These receptors were taken from an adult who received the AZD1222 COVID-19 vaccine.

This rearrangement joins TRBV3-1 (or the pseudogene TRBV3-2) to TRBJ1-2, with 11 bases matching TRBD1. This CDR3 contains 16 residues. The junction had 8 bases not matched to a gene; V was cut back by 4 bases and J by 4 bases. Germline lookup yields CDR1 LGHDT and CDR2 YNNKEL (reference sequence). The CDR3 is CASSPSPGQGAYGYTF. In DNA, the CDR3 is TGTGCCAGCAGCCCTTCCCCCGGACAGGGGGCCTATGGCTACACCTTC.

This sequence joins TRBV13 and TRBJ2-3; TRBD2 matches 7 bases. This CDR3 region has 18 residues. Germline CDR1 PRHDT, CDR2 FYEKMQ (reference sequence). Trimming took 5 bases from V and 0 from J; bases not matched to a gene: 14. This CDR3 is CASSLLKRGVLSTDTQYF. CDR3 nucleotides: TGTGCCAGCAGCCTCCTCAAGCGGGGAGTTTTAAGCACAGATACGCAGTATTTT.

The chain uses TRBV19 and TRBJ2-5; 7 bases fit TRBD2. The V gene's germline CDR1 is LNHDA and CDR2 SQIVND (reference sequence). This CDR3 region has 14 residues. Unmatched junction bases numbered 8, after V lost 8 bases and J lost 2 bases. CDR3 amino acids: CASGSRTSQETQYF. In nucleotides, the CDR3 is TGTGCCAGTGGCTCGCGGACTAGTCAAGAGACCCAGTACTTC.

As regards this clone: One end of the junction varies from germline; a read error may be responsible. This chain uses TRBV28 with TRBJ2-1; D gene uncertain. CDR1 and CDR2 (germline): MDHEN, SYDVKM. This CDR3 comprises 12 residues. The DNA for the CDR3 is TGTGCCAGCAGTTCCCTATTAAGATCCTGGATCTTC. Encoded protein: CASSSLLRSWIF.

The chain carries TRBV6-2 or TRBV6-3 and TRBJ2-3, with a tentative D call TRBD2 (7 bases). Germline assignment: CDR1 MNHEY and CDR2 SVGEGT. This CDR3 spans 18 amino acids. V was shortened by 2 bases and J by 7 bases, with 25 bases between the two germline ends. This CDR3 reads CASSYPGTGGPVSNTQYF. In DNA, the CDR3 is TGTGCCAGCAGTTACCCCGGGACCGGGGGGCCGGTTTCCAATACGCAGTATTTT.

This sequence joins TRBV28 and TRBJ1-4; D gene ambiguous. This CDR3 contains 14 residues. Germline CDR1 is MDHEN and CDR2 is SYDVKM. The germline V and J ends were trimmed by 3 bases and 3 bases, with 8 bases remaining between them. Here the CDR3 reads CASSFPSPNEKLFF. As DNA, the CDR3 is TGTGCCAGCAGTTTCCCCAGCCCTAATGAAAAACTGTTTTTT.

This CDR3 is CASSSQGTVQETQYF. For the CDR3, the DNA is TGTGCCAGCAGTTCACAAGGGACAGTTCAAGAGACCCAGTACTTC. This rearrangement joins TRBV6-5 to TRBJ2-5; 7 bases map to TRBD1. Germline-derived CDR1 and CDR2 are MNHEY and SVGAGI. The V gene end was trimmed by 4 bases and the J gene end by 2 bases; junction bases not matched to a gene: 7. This CDR3 comprises 15 residues.

This rearrangement joins TRBV5-4 to TRBJ1-1; D uncertain. Per the germline V gene, CDR1 is SGHNT and CDR2 is YYREEE (reference sequence). This CDR3 is 15 amino acids long. V gave up 4 bases and J gave up 0 bases, with 13 bases separating them. CDR3 protein: CASSLPGPLNTEAFF. The CDR3, as DNA: TGTGCCAGCAGCCTCCCAGGACCCTTGAACACTGAAGCTTTCTTT.

The chain is built from TRBV19 and TRBJ1-5; D gene ambiguous. This CDR3 comprises 14 residues. Trimming left V 7 bases short and J 5 bases short, with 15 bases between. CDR1 is LNHDA and CDR2 is SQIVND in the germline V gene (reference sequence). The CDR3 DNA reads TGTGCCAGTACCAATCCCCAGATACATCAGCCCCAGCATTTT. Translating gives CASTNPQIHQPQHF.

The chain is built from TRBV18 and TRBJ2-2; 12 positions match TRBD2. From germline, CDR1 is KGHSH and CDR2 LQKENI. The ends lost 6 bases at V and 6 bases at J; junction bases unmatched: 5. This CDR3 has 15 residues. The CDR3 protein is CASSLTSGSSGELFF. In DNA form, the CDR3 reads TGTGCCAGCTCCCTGACTAGCGGGAGCTCCGGGGAGCTGTTTTTT. Full variable domain (remainder filled in from reference TRBV18 and TRBJ2-2): NAGVMQNPRHLVRRRGQEARLRCSPMKGHSHVYWYRQLPEEGLKFMVYLQKENIIDESGMPKERFSAEFPKEGPSILRIQQVVRGDSAAYFCASSLTSGSSGELFFGEGSRLTVL.

The chain links TRBV5-1 to TRBJ1-2; D call uncertain. The CDR3 consists of 16 residues. Trimming removed 2 bases at V and 4 bases at J, with 18 bases between. The germline gives CDR1 SGHRS, CDR2 YFSETQ. The CDR3 sequence: CASSLSWPGALYGYTF. The CDR3 bases are TGCGCCAGCAGCTTAAGCTGGCCAGGAGCCCTCTATGGCTACACCTTC.

The chain combines TRBV10-3 with TRBJ2-3; 8 bases map to TRBD2. The CDR3 totals 15 residues. V shed 6 bases, J shed 4 bases, and the junction held 9 bases outside the gene matches. The germline V gene has CDR1 ENHRY and CDR2 SYGVKD. CDR3 in DNA: TGTGCCATCAGCGCGAAGCGGGAGATCCCAGATACGCAGTATTTT. Protein product: CAISAKREIPDTQYF.

The J gene is TRBJ2-5, the V gene TRBV30, with D unclear. The germline CDR1 and CDR2 sequences are GTSNPN and SVGIG (reference sequence). The CDR3 consists of 12 residues. Trimming took 3 bases from V and 5 from J, leaving 10 bases between them. CDR3 region: CAWSVSRETQYF. For the CDR3, the DNA is TGTGCCTGGAGCGTTAGCAGGGAGACCCAGTACTTC. Full variable domain (remainder filled in from reference TRBV30 and TRBJ2-5): SQTIHQWPATLVQPVGSPLSLECTVEGTSNPNLYWYRQAAGRGLQLLFYSVGIGQISSEVPQNLSASRPQDRQFILSSKKLLLSDSGFYLCAWSVSRETQYFGPGTRLLVL.

This clone has only a few counts. This chain joins TRBV19 and TRBJ1-6; TRBD1 might be the D (5 bases). The ends were cut back, 3 bases at V and 8 bases at J, with 14 bases in the middle. The V gene's germline CDR1 is LNHDA and CDR2 SQIVND (reference sequence). This CDR3 comprises 15 residues. CDR3 nucleotides: TGTGCCAGTAGTATCCTGGGACTACTCGATTCACCCCTCCACTTT. Residues: CASSILGLLDSPLHF.